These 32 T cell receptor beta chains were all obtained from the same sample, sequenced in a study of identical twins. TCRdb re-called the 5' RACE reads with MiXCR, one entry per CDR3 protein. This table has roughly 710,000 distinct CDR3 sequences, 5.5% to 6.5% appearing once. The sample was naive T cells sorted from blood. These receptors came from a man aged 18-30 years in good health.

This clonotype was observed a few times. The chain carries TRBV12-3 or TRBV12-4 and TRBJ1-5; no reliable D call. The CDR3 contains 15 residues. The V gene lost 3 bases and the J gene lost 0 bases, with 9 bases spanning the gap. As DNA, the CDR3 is TGTGCCAGCAGTTTCAACTTGTATAGCAATCAGCCCCAGCATTTT. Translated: CASSFNLYSNQPQHF.

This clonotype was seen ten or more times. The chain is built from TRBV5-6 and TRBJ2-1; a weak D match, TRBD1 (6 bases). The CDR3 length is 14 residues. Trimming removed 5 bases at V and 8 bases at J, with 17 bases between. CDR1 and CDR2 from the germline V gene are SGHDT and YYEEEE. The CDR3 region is CASSQEAGVYEQFF. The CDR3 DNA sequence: TGTGCCAGCAGTCAAGAGGCAGGGGTCTATGAGCAGTTCTTC.

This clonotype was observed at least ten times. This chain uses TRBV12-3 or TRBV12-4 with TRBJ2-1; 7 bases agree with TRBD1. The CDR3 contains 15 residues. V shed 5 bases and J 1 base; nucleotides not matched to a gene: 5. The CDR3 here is CASSNRGQSYNEQFF. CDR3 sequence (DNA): TGTGCCAGCAGTAACAGGGGCCAATCCTACAATGAGCAGTTCTTC.

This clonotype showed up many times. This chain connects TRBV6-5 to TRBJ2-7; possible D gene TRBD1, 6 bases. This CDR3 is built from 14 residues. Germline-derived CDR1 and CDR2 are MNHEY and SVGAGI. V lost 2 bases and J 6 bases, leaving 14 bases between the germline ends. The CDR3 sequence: CASSYRQGPVEQYF. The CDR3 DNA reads TGTGCCAGCAGTTACCGTCAGGGGCCCGTCGAGCAGTACTTC.

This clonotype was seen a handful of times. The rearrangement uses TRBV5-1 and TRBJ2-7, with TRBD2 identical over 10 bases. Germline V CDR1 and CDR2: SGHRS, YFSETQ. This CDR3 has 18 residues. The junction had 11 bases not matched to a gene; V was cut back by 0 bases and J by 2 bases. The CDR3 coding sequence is TGCGCCAGCAGCTTGGAACCGGGACTAGCGAAAACCCCCTACGAGCAGTACTTC. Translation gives CASSLEPGLAKTPYEQYF.

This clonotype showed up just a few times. CDR3 protein: CASSPRTGWNEQFF. CDR3 DNA: TGTGCCAGCAGCCCACGTACAGGATGGAATGAGCAGTTCTTC. The V gene is TRBV7-9, the J gene TRBJ2-1; weak D call: TRBD1 (5 bases). The CDR3 has 14 amino acids. The V end was cut by 5 bases, the J end by 7 bases, with 15 bases between. Germline CDR1 SEHNR, CDR2 FQNEAQ (reference sequence).

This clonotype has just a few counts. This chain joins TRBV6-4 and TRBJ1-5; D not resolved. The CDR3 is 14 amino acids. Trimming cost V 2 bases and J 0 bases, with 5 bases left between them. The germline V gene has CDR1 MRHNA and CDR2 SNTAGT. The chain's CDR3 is CASSDGDSNQPQHF. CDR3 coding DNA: TGTGCCAGCAGTGACGGGGATAGCAATCAGCCCCAGCATTTT.

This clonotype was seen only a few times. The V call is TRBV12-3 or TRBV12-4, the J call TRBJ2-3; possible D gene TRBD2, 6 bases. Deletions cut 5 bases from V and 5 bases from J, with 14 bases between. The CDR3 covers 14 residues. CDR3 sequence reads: CASSEVGGIDTQYF. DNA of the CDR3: TGTGCCAGCAGTGAGGTGGGGGGTATAGATACGCAGTATTTT.

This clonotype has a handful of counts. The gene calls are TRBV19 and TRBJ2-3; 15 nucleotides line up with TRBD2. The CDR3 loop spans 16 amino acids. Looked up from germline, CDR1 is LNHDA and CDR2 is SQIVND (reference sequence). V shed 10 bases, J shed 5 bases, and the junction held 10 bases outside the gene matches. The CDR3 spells CATTPRTSGRVDTQYF. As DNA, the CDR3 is TGTGCCACCACTCCCCGGACTAGCGGGAGGGTAGATACGCAGTATTTT. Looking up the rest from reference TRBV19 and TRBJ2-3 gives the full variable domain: DGGITQSPKYLFRKEGQNVTLSCEQNLNHDAMYWYRQDPGQGLRLIYYSQIVNDFQKGDIAEGYSVSREKKESFPLTVTSAQKNPTAFYLCATTPRTSGRVDTQYFGPGTRLTVL.

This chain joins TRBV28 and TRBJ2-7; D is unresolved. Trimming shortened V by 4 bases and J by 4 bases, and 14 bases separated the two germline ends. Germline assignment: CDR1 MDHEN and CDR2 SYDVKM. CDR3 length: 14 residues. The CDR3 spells CASSSGTAPYEQYV. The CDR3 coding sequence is TGTGCCAGCAGTTCCGGAACAGCTCCTTACGAGCAGTACGTC.

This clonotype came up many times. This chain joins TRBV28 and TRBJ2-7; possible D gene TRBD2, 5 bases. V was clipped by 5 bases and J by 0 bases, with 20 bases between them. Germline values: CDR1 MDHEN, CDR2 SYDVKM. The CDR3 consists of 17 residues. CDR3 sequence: CASSPYPLVGSSYEQYF. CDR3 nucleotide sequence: TGTGCCAGCAGTCCATACCCTCTAGTGGGGAGCTCCTACGAGCAGTACTTC.

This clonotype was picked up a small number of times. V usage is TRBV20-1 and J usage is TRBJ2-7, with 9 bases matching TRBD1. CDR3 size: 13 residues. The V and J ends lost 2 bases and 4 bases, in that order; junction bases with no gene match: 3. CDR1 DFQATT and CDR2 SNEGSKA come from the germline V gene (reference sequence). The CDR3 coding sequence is TGCAGTGCTAGAACCGGACAGGGGTACGAGCAGTACGTC. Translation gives CSARTGQGYEQYV.

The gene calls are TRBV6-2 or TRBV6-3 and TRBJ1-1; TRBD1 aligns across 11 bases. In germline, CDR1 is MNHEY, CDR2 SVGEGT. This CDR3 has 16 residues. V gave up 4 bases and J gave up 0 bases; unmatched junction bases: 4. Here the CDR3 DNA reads TGTGCCAGCAGTTTGGACAGGGGGCCCCTGAACACTGAAGCTTTCTTT. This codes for CASSLDRGPLNTEAFF.

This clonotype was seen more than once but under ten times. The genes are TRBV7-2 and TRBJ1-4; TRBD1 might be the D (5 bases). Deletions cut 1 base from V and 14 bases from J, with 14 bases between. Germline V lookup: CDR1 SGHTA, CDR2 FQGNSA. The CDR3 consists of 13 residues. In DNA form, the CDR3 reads TGTGCCAGCAGCTTAGATCTGGGCCGGGGGCTGTTTTTT. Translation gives CASSLDLGRGLFF.

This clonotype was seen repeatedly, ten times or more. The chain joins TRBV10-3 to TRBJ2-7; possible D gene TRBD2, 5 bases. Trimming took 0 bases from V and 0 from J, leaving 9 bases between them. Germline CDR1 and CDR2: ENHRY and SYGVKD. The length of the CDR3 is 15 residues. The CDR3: CAISESTTSSYEQYF. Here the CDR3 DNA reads TGTGCCATCAGTGAGTCAACTACTAGCTCCTACGAGCAGTACTTC.

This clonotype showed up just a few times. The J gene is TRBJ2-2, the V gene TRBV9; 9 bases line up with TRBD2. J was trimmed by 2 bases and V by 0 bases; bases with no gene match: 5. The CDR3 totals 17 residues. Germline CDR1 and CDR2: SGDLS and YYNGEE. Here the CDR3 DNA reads TGTGCCAGCAGCGTAGCGGCGGGAGGGTACAACACCGGGGAGCTGTTTTTT. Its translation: CASSVAAGGYNTGELFF.

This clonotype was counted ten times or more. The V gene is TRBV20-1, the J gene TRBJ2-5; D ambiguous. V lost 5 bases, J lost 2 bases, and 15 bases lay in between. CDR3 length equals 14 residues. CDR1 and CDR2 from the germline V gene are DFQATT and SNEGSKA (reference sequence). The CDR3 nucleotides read TGCAGTGCTTTTAGTTACACTAAGCAAGAGACCCAGTACTTC. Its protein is CSAFSYTKQETQYF.

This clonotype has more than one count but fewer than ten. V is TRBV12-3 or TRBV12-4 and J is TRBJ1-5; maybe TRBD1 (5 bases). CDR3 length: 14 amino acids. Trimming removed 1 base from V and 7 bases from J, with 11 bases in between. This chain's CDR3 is CASSLGGSGQPQHF. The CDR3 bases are TGTGCCAGCAGTTTAGGGGGGTCGGGGCAGCCCCAGCATTTT.

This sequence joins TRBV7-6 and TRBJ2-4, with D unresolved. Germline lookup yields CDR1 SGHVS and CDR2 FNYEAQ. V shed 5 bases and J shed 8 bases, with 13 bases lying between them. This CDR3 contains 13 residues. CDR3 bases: TGTGCCAGCAGCGAACGCCCTGGGGACATTCAGTACTTC. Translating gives CASSERPGDIQYF.

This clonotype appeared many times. The CDR3 DNA sequence: TGTGCCAGCAGCGGGCCCACGAGGAACACTGAAGCTTTCTTT. This codes for CASSGPTRNTEAFF. The chain employs TRBV9 and TRBJ1-1; no definite D call. The CDR3 totals 14 residues. The V end lost 3 bases, the J end lost 1 base, and 10 bases lay between the germline ends. Germline CDR1 reads SGDLS; CDR2 reads YYNGEE.

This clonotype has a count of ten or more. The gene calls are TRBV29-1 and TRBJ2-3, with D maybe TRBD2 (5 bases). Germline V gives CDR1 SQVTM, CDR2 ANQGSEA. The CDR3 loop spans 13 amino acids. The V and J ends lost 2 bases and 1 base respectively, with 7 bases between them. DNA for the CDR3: TGCAGCGTTGAAATTAGCGGCACAGATACGCAGTATTTT. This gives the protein CSVEISGTDTQYF.

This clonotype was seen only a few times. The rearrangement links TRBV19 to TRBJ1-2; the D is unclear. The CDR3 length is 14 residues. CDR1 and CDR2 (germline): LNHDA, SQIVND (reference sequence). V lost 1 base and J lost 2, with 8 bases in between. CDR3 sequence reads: CASSIGWENYGYTF. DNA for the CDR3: TGTGCCAGTAGTATAGGATGGGAGAACTATGGCTACACCTTC.

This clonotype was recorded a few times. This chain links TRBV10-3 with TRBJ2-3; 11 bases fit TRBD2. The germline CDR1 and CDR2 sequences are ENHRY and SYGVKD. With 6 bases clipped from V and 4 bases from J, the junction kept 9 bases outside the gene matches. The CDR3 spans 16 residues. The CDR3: CAIRRETSGSPDTQYF. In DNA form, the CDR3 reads TGTGCCATCAGGAGGGAAACTAGCGGGAGTCCAGATACGCAGTATTTT.

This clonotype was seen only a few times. The CDR3 reads CASSGGAEQYF. The CDR3 bases are TGTGCCAGCAGTGGGGGGGCCGAGCAGTACTTC. V gene TRBV25-1 combines with J gene TRBJ2-7; D is possibly TRBD1 or TRBD2 (6 bases each). Trimming left V 4 bases short and J 6 bases short, with 7 bases between. The CDR3 totals 11 residues. In germline, CDR1 is MGHDK, CDR2 SYGVNS.

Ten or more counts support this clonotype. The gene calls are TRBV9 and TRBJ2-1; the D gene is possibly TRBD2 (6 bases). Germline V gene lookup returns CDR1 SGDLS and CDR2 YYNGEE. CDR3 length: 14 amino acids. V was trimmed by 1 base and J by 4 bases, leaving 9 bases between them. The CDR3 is CASSVHRGYNEQFF. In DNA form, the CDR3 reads TGTGCCAGCAGCGTACATCGGGGGTACAATGAGCAGTTCTTC.

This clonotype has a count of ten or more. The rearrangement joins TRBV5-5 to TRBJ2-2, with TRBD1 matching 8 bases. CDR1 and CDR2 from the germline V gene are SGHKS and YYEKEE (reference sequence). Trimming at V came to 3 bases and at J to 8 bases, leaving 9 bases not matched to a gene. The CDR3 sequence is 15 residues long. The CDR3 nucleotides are TGTGCCAGCAGCTCAGGACAGGGAAACGGTGGGGAGCTGTTTTTT. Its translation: CASSSGQGNGGELFF.

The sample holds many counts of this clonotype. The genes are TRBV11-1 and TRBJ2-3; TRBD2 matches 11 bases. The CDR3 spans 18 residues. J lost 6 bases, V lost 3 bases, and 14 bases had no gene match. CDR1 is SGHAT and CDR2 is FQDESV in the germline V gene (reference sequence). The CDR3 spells CASSFLALAGGSLDTQYF. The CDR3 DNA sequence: TGTGCCAGCAGCTTTTTGGCCCTAGCGGGAGGTTCCTTGGATACGCAGTATTTT.

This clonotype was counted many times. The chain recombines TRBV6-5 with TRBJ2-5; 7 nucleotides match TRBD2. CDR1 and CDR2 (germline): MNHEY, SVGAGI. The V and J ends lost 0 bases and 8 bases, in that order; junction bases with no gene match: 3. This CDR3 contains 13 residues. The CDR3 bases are TGTGCCAGCAGTTACTCTTGGGAGGGAACCCAGTACTTC. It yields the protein CASSYSWEGTQYF.

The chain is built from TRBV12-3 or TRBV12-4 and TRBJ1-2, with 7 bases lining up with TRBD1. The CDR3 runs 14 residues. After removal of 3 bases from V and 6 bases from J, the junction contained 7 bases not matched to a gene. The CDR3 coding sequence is TGTGCCAGCAGTTTCGCAGGACAGGCCGATGGCTACACCTTC. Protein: CASSFAGQADGYTF.

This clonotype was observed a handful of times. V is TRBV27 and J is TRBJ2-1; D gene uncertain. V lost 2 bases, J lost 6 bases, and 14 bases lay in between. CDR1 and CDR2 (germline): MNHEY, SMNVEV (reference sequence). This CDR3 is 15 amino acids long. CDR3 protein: CASSLRLPPRNEQFF. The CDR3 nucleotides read TGTGCCAGCAGTTTACGATTACCGCCCCGCAATGAGCAGTTCTTC.

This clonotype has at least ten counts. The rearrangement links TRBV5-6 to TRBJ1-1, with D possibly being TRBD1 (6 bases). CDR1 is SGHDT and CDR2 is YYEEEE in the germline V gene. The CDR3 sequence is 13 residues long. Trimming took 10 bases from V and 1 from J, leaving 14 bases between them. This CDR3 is CAGRGASNTEAFF. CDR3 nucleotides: TGTGCCGGGAGGGGGGCCTCGAACACTGAAGCTTTCTTT.

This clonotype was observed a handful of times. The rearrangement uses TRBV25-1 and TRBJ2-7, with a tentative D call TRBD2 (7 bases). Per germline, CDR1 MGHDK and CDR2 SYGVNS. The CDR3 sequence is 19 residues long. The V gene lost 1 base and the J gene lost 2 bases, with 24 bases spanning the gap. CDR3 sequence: CASSELLRAAEGGAYEQYV. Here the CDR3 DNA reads TGTGCCAGCAGTGAATTGCTTCGGGCCGCGGAGGGGGGGGCCTACGAGCAGTACGTC.